This T cell receptor beta chain was profiled in a study of T cell responses to AZD1222 COVID-19 vaccine. Concerning this clone itself: Its target is unknown.

Findings and caveats of the study: Females outnumbered males among donors, who were mostly white British; clonal diversity was possibly underestimated. Spike-specific TCR breadth and depth both grew after two AZD1222 doses. Only a handful of individuals given AZD1222 were seropositive at baseline.

Here immunoSEQ multiplex PCR was the method, and the copy in TCRdb shows in-frame clones only, minus some. The sample includes 110,000 to 150,000 clones, about nine tenths of them seen just once. V was trimmed by 0 bases and J by 6 bases, leaving 12 bases between them. CDR3 length: 15 residues. Germline CDR1 MNHEY, CDR2 SMNVEV (reference sequence). The specimen comprised peripheral blood, sampled on day 0 of AZD1222 vaccination. The chain recombines TRBV27 with TRBJ1-5; tentative D call: TRBD1 (6 bases). This sequence originates from an adult in good health. CDR3 nucleotide sequence: TGTGCCAGCAGTTTATCAACAGGGCCTAGTCAGCCCCAGCATTTT. Its translation is CASSLSTGPSQPQHF.